This T cell receptor (beta chain) derives from a study of blood T cell repertoires in COVID-19. Study context: From the United States, Italy and Spain came samples of acute and convalescent COVID-19. T cells, B-cell-depleted T cells, or PBMCs provided the cDNA or gDNA that served as material.

Germline CDR1 SNHLY, CDR2 FYNNEI. The CDR3 sequence is 15 residues long. Trimming took off 9 bases at V and 3 bases at J, with 19 bases between the two ends. Original processing notes: The authors estimated nucleated cell counts from reference gene primer amplification. Sequencing used immunoSEQ multiplex PCR; TCRdb keeps in-frame clones, though not all of them. V, J and clone size are taken as reported in that table, and D and trimming were inferred from the DNA itself. Counted here are approximately 190,000 clones, about 80% occurring once; the ten biggest clones make up roughly 14%. The sample was peripheral blood. The sequence derives from a man aged 25 to 45 with active or convalescent COVID-19. The chain is built from TRBV2 and TRBJ2-3, with a possible D match to TRBD2 (7 bases). The CDR3 DNA sequence: TGTGCCAGGGAACCCCTGGGGAGGGGGACAGATACGCAGTATTTT. Translation gives CAREPLGRGTDTQYF. Supplemented by reference TRBV2 and TRBJ2-3, the full variable domain reads EPEVTQTPSHQVTQMGQEVILRCVPISNHLYFYWYRQILGQKVEFLVSFYNNEISEKSEIFDDQFSVERPDGSNFTLKIRSTKLEDSAMYFCAREPLGRGTDTQYFGPGTRLTVL.